This T cell receptor beta chain is from a study of OX40 agonist ivuxolimab in advanced cancers. The study, taken as a whole, reports: Relative to CD4+ cells, CD8+ T cells on average had more expanded clones.

Baseline was the first blood sampling point, followed by cycle 4 day 1 and cycle 7 day 1. A remark on this clone: The antigen is undetermined.

Here immunoSEQ multiplex PCR was the method, and the copy in TCRdb shows in-frame clones only, minus some. This table holds fewer than 55,000 clones, around 87% found once. Germline-derived CDR1 and CDR2 are SGHVS and FQNEAQ. The germline V and J ends were trimmed by 5 bases and 5 bases, with 9 bases remaining between them. The CDR3 is made up of 12 amino acids. The chain recombines TRBV7-8 with TRBJ2-5, with D unresolved. The source of this sequence is an adult with an advanced solid tumor such as melanoma, head and neck, liver or kidney cancer. The input for sequencing was CD4+ or CD8+ T cells sorted from blood, taken in a trial of the OX40 agonist ivuxolimab. As DNA, the CDR3 is TGTGCCAGCAGCCCCCGGTGGGAGACCCAGTACTTC. Translation gives CASSPRWETQYF.